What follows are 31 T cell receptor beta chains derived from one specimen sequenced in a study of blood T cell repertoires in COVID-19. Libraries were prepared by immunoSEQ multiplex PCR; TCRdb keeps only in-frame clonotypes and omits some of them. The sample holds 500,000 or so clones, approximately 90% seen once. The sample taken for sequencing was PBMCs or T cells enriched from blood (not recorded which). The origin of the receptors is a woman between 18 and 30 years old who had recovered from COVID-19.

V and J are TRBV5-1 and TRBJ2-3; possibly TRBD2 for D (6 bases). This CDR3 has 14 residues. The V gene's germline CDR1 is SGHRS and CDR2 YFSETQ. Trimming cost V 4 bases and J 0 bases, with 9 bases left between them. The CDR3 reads CASSRGMSTDTQYF. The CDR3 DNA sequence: TGCGCCAGCAGCCGGGGGATGAGCACAGATACGCAGTATTTT.

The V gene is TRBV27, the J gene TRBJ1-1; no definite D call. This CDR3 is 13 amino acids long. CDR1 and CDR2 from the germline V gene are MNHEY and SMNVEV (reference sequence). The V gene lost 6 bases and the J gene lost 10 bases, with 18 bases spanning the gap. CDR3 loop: CASRSHSGVRAFF. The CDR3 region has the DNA TGTGCCAGCAGATCCCACTCTGGAGTTAGAGCTTTCTTT.

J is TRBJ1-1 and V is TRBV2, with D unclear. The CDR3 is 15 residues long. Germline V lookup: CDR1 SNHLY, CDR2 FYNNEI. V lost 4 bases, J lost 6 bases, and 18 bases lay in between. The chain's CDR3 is CASSVNSLLLAEAFF. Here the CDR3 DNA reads TGTGCCAGCAGTGTAAACAGCCTACTCTTGGCTGAAGCTTTCTTT. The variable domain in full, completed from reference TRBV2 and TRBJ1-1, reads EPEVTQTPSHQVTQMGQEVILRCVPISNHLYFYWYRQILGQKVEFLVSFYNNEISEKSEIFDDQFSVERPDGSNFTLKIRSTKLEDSAMYFCASSVNSLLLAEAFFGQGTRLTVV.

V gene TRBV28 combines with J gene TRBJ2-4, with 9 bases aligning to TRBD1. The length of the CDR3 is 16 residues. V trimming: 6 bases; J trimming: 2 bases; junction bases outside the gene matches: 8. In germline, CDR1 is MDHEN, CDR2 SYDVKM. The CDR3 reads CASSPNRGQSKNIQYF. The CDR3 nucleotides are TGTGCCAGCAGCCCTAACAGGGGGCAATCCAAAAACATTCAGTACTTC.

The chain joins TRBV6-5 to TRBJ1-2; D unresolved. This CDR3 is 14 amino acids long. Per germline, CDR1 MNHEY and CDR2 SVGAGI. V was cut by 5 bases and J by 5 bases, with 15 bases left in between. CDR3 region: CASSRLEGGYGYTF. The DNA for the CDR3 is TGTGCCAGCAGTAGACTAGAAGGAGGGTATGGCTACACCTTC.

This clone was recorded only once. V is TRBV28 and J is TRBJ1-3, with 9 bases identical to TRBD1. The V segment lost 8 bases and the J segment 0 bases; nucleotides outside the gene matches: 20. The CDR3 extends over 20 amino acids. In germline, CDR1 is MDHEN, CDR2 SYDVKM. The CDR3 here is CASLRDREPDGPNSGNTIYF. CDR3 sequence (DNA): TGTGCCAGCCTTCGGGACAGGGAGCCGGATGGACCCAACTCTGGAAACACCATATATTTT.

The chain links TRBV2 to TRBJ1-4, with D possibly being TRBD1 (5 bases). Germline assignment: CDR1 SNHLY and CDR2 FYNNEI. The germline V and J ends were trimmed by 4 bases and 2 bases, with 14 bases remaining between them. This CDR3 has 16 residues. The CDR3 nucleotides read TGTGCCAGCAGTGCTGGCAGGGCAGGCACTAATGAAAAACTGTTTTTT. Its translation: CASSAGRAGTNEKLFF.

CDR3 sequence: CASSQEGGSLYEQYF. The DNA of the CDR3 is TGTGCCAGCAGCCAAGAAGGAGGGAGCCTCTACGAGCAGTACTTC. This rearrangement joins TRBV4-2 to TRBJ2-7, with TRBD2 as a possible D gene (6 bases). Germline assignment: CDR1 LGHNA and CDR2 YNFKEQ. This CDR3 is 15 amino acids long. Trimming left V 0 bases short and J 3 bases short, with 12 bases between.

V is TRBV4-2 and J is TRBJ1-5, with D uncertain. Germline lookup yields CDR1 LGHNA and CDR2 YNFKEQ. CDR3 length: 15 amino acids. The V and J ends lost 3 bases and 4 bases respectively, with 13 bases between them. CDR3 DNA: TGTGCCAGCAGCCACTCCACTGACGGGAATCAGCCCCAGCATTTT. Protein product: CASSHSTDGNQPQHF.

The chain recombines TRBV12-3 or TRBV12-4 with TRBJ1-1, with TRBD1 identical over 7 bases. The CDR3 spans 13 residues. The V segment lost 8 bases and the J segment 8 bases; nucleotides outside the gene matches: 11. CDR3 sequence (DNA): TGTGCCAGCCGGATCAGGGGGATGGGGGAAGCTTTCTTT. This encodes CASRIRGMGEAFF.

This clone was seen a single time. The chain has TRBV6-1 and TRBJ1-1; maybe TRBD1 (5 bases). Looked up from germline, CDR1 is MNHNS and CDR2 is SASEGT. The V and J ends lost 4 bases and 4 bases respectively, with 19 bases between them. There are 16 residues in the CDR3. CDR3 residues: CASSGVRSRGGTEAFF. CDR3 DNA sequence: TGTGCCAGCAGTGGGGTTCGGAGTCGGGGGGGCACTGAAGCTTTCTTT.

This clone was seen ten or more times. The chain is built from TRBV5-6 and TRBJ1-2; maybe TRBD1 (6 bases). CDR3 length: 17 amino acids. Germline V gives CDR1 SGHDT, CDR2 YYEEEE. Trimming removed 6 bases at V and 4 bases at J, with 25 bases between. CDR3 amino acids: CASTPREGGGWVYGYTF. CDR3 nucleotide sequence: TGTGCCAGCACCCCACGAGAAGGGGGGGGCTGGGTCTATGGCTACACCTTC.

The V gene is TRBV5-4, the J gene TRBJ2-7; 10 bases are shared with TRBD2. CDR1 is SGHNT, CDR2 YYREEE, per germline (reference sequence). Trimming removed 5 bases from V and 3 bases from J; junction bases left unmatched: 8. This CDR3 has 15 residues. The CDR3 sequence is CASRFGLAEIYEQYF. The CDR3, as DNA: TGTGCCAGCAGATTCGGACTAGCGGAGATCTACGAGCAGTACTTC.

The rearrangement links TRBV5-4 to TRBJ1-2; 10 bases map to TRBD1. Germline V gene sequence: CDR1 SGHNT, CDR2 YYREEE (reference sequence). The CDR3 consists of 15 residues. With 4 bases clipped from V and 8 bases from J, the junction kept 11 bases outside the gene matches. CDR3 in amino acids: CASSKPGQGDGGYTF. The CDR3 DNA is TGTGCCAGCAGCAAACCCGGACAGGGGGATGGAGGCTACACCTTC.

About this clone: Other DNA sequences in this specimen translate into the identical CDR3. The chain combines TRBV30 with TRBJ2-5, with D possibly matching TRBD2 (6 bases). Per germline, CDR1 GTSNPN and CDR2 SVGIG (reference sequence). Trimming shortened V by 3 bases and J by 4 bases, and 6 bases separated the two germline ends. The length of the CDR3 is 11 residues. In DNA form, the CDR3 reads TGTGCCTGGAGGGGGGGAGAGACCCAGTACTTC. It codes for CAWRGGETQYF.

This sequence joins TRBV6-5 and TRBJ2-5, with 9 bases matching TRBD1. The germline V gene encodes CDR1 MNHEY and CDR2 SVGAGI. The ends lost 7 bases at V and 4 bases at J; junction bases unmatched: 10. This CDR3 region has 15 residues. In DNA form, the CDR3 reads TGTGCCAGCATCCATCATTCGGACAGGGGAGAGACCCAGTACTTC. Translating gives CASIHHSDRGETQYF.

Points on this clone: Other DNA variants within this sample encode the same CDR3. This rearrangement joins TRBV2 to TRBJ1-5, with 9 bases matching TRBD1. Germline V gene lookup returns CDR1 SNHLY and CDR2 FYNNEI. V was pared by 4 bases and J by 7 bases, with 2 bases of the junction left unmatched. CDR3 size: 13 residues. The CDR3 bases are TGTGCCAGCAGTGGACAGGGGGACCAGCCCCAGCATTTT. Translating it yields CASSGQGDQPQHF.

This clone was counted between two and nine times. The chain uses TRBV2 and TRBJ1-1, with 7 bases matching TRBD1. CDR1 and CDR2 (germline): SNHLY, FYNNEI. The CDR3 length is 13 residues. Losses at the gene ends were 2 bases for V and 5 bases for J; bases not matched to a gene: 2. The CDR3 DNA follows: TGTGCCAGCAGTGAACGGACAGGTACTGAAGCTTTCTTT. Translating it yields CASSERTGTEAFF.

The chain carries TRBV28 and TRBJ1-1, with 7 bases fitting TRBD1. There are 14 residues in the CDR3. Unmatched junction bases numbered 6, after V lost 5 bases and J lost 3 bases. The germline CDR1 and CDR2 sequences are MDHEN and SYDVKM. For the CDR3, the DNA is TGTGCCAGCAGTGCGACAGGGCGGTACACTGAAGCTTTCTTT. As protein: CASSATGRYTEAFF.

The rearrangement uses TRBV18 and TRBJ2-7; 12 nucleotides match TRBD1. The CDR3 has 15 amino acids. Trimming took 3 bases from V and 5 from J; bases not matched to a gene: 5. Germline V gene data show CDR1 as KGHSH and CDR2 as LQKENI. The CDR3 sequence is CASSPGQGALHEQYF. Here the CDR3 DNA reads TGTGCCAGCTCACCGGGACAGGGGGCGCTCCACGAGCAGTACTTC.

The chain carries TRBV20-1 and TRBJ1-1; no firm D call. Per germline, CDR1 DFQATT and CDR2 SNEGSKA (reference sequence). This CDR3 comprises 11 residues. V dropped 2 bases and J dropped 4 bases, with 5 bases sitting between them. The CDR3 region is CSARLITEAFF. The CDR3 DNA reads TGCAGTGCTAGACTTATCACTGAAGCTTTCTTT.

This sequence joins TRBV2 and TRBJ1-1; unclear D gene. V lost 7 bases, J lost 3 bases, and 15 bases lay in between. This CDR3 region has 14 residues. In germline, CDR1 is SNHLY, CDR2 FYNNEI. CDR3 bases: TGTGCCAGCACCCCTAATCGTCGTGACACTGAAGCTTTCTTT. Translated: CASTPNRRDTEAFF.

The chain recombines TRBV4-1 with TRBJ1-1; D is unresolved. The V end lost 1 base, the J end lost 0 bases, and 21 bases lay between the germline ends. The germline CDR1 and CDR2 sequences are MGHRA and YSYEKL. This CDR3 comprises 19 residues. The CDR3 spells CASSQATSGELFMNTEAFF. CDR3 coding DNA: TGCGCCAGCAGCCAAGCAACCTCAGGCGAACTCTTCATGAACACTGAAGCTTTCTTT.

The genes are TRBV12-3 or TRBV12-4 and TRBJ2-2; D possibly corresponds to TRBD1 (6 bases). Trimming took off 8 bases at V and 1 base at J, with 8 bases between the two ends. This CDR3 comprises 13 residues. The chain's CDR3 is CASQTGNTGELFF. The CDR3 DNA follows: TGTGCCAGCCAGACAGGGAACACCGGGGAGCTGTTTTTT.

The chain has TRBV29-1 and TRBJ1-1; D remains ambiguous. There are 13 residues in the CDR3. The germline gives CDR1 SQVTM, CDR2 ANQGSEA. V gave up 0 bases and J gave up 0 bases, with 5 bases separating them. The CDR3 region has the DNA TGCAGCGTTGAAGATCCGGTGAACACTGAAGCTTTCTTT. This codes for CSVEDPVNTEAFF.

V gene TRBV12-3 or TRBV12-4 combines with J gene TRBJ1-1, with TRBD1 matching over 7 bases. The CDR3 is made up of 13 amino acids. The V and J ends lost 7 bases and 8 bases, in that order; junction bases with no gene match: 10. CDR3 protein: CASTYIGGGEAFF. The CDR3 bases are TGTGCCAGCACATACATAGGAGGGGGCGAAGCTTTCTTT.

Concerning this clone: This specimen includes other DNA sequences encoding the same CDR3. For the CDR3, the DNA is TGCGCCAGCAGCTTGACTAGCGGGGGACACAATGAGCAGTTCTTC. Protein sequence: CASSLTSGGHNEQFF. The chain has TRBV5-1 and TRBJ2-1; 11 positions match TRBD2. The V segment lost 1 base and the J segment 5 bases; nucleotides outside the gene matches: 2. In germline, CDR1 is SGHRS, CDR2 YFSETQ. The CDR3 totals 15 residues.

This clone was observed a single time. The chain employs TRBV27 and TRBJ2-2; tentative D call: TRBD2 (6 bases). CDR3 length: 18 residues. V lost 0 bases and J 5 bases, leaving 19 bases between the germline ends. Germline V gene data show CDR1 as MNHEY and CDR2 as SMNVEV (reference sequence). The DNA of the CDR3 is TGTGCCAGCAGTTTATCTCTCCCGAGGTCCCGGGGGACCGGGGAGCTGTTTTTT. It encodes CASSLSLPRSRGTGELFF.

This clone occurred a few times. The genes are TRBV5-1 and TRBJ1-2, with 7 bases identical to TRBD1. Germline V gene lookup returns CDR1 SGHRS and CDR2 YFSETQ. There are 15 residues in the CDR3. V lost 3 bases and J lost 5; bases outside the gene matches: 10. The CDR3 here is CASSYGTAVPYGYTF. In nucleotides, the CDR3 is TGCGCCAGCAGCTACGGGACAGCAGTCCCTTATGGCTACACCTTC. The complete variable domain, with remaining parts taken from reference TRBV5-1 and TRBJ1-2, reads KAGVTQTPRYLIKTRGQQVTLSCSPISGHRSVSWYQQTPGQGLQFLFEYFSETQRNKGNFPGRFSGRQFSNSRSEMNVSTLELGDSALYLCASSYGTAVPYGYTFGSGTRLTVV.

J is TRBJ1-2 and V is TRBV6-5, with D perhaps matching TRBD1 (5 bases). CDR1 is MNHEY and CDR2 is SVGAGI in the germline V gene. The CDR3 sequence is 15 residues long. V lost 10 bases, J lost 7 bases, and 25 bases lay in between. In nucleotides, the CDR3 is TGTGCCATCCGAAGAAGCGGGCAGGTGGGGGGTGGCTACACCTTC. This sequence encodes CAIRRSGQVGGGYTF.

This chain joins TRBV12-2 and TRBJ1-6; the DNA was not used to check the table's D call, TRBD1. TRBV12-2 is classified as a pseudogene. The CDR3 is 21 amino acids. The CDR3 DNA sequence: TGTGCAAGTCGCTTCAGAGATCTCTCGGTTTCCGGGGACAGATCTAATTCACCCCTCCACTTT. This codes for CASRFRDLSVSGDRSNSPLHF.